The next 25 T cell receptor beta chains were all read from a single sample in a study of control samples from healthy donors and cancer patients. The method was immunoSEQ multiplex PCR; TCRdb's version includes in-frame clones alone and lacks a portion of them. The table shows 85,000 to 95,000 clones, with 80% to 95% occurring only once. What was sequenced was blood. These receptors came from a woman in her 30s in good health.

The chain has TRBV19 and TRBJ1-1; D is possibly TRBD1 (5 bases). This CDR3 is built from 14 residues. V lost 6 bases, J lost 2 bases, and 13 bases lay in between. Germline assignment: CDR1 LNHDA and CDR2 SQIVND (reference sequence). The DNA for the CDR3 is TGTGCCAGTAGCCATGGGGCAGAAAACACTGAAGCTTTCTTT. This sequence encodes CASSHGAENTEAFF.

The CDR3 region is CASSMQGMNTEAFF. CDR3 coding DNA: TGCGCCAGCAGTATGCAGGGAATGAACACTGAAGCTTTCTTT. The genes are TRBV5-1 and TRBJ1-1, with a possible D match to TRBD1 (5 bases). The CDR3 covers 14 residues. Germline CDR1 reads SGHRS; CDR2 reads YFSETQ. V dropped 5 bases and J dropped 0 bases, with 11 bases sitting between them.

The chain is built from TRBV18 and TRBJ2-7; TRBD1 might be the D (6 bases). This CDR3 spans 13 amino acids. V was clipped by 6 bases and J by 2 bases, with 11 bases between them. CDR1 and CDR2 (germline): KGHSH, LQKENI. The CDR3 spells CASSFGQPYEQYF. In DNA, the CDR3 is TGTGCCAGCTCCTTTGGACAGCCCTACGAGCAGTACTTC.

The CDR3 bases are TGTGCCAGCAGCTTGGCTCGCGTTGCGTCCACCTTC. It translates to CASSLARVASTF. V usage is TRBV5-8 and J usage is TRBJ1-2, with unresolved D. The length of the CDR3 is 12 residues. Trimming cost V 0 bases and J 13 bases, with 13 bases left between them. Germline V gene sequence: CDR1 SGHTS, CDR2 YDEGEE.

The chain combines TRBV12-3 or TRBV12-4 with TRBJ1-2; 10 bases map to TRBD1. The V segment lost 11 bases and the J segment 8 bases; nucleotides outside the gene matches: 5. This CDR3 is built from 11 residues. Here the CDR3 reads CAGRDRGGYTF. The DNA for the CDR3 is TGTGCCGGCCGGGACAGGGGCGGCTACACCTTC.

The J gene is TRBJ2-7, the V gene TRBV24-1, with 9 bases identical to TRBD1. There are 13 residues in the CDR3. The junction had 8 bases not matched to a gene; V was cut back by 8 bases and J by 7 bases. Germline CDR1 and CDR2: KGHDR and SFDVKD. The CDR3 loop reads CATTADRGGEQYF. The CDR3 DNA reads TGTGCCACCACCGCGGACAGGGGAGGTGAGCAGTACTTC.

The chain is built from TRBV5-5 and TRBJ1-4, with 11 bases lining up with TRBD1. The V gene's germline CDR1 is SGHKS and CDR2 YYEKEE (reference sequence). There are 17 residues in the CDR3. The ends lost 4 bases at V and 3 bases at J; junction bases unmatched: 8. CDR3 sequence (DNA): TGTGCCAGCAGCCCGAGGACAGGGGGCGCCTCTAATGAAAAACTGTTTTTT. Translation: CASSPRTGGASNEKLFF.

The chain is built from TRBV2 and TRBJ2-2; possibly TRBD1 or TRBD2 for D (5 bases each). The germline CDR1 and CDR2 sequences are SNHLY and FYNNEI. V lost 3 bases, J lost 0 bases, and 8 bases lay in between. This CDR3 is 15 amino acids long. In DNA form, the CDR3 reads TGTGCCAGCAGTGACTGGGGACCGAACACCGGGGAGCTGTTTTTT. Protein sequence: CASSDWGPNTGELFF.

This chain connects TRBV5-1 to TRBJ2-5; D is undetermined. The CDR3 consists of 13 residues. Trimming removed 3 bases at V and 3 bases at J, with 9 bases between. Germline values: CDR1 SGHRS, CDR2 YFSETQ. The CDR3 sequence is CASSSLTEETQYF. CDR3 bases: TGCGCCAGCAGCTCACTGACTGAAGAGACCCAGTACTTC.

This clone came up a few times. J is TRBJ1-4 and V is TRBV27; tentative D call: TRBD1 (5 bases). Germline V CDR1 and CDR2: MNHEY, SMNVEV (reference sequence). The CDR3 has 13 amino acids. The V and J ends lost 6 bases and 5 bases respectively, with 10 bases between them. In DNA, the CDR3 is TGTGCCAGCAGGAGACAGCGAAATGAAAAACTGTTTTTT. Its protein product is CASRRQRNEKLFF.

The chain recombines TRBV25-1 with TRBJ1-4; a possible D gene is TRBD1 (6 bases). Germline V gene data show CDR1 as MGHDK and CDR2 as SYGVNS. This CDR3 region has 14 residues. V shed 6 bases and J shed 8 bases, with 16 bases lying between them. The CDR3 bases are TGTGCCAGCAGCCGACCAGGGGTACAAGAAAAACTGTTTTTT. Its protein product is CASSRPGVQEKLFF.

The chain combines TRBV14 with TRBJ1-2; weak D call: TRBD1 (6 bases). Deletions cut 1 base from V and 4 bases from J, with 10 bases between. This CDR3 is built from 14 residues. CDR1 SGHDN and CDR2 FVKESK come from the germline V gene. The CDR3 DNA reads TGTGCCAGCAGCCAAGTTCAGGGGACCTATGGCTACACCTTC. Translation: CASSQVQGTYGYTF.

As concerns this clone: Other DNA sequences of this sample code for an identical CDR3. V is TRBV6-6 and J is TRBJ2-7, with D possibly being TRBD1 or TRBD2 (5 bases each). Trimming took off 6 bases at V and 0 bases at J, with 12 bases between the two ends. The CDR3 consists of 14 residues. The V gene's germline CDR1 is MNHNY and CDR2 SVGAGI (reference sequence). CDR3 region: CASSLGTASYEQYF. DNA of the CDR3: TGTGCCAGCAGCCTAGGGACGGCCTCCTACGAGCAGTACTTC.

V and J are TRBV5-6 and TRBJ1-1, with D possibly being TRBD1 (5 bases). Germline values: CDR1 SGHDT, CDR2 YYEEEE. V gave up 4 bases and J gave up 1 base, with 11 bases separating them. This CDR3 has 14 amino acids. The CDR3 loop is CASSPGDRNTEAFF. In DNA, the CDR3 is TGTGCCAGCAGCCCCGGTGACAGGAACACTGAAGCTTTCTTT.

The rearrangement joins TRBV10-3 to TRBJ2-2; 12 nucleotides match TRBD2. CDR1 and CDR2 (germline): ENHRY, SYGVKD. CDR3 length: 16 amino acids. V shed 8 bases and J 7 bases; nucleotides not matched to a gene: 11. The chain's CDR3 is CAISSLLAGGLGELFF. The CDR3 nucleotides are TGTGCCATCTCGAGTCTCCTAGCGGGGGGGCTCGGGGAGCTGTTTTTT.

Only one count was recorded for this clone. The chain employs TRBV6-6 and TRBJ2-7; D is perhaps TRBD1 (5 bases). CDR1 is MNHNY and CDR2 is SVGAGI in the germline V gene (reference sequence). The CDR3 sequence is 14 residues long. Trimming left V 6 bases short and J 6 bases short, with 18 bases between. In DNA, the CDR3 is TGTGCCAGCAGACACCACCTGACAGCTTTCGAGCAGTACTTC. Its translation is CASRHHLTAFEQYF.

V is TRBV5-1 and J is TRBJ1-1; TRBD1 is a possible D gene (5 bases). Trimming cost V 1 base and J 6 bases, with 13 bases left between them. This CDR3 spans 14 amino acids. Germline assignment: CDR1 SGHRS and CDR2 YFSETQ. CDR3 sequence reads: CASSLLVRAPEAFF. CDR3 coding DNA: TGCGCCAGCAGCTTGTTAGTCAGGGCCCCTGAAGCTTTCTTT.

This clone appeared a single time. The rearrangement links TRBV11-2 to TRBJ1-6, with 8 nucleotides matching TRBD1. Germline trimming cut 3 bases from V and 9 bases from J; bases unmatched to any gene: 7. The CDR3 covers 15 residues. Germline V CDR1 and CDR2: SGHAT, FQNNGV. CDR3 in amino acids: CASSFGQGGRSPLHF. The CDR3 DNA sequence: TGTGCCAGCAGCTTCGGACAGGGAGGGCGTTCACCCCTCCACTTT.

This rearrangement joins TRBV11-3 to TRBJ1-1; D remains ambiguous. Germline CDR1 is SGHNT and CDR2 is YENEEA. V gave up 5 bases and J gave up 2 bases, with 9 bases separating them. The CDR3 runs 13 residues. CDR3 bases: TGTGCCAGCAGCGCACAAAGAAACACTGAAGCTTTCTTT. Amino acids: CASSAQRNTEAFF.

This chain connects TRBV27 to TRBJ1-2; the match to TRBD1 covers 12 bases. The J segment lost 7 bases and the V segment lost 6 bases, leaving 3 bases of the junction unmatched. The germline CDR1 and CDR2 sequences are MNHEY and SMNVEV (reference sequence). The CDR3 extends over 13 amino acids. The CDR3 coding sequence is TGTGCCAGCAGGGGACAGGGGGCGGGTGGCTACACCTTC. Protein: CASRGQGAGGYTF.

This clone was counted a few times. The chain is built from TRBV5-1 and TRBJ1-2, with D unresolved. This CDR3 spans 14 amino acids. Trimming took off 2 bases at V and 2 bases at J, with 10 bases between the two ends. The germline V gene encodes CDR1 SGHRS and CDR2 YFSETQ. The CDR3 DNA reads TGCGCCAGCAGCTTTTTTTCCGGCAACTATGGCTACACCTTC. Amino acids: CASSFFSGNYGYTF.

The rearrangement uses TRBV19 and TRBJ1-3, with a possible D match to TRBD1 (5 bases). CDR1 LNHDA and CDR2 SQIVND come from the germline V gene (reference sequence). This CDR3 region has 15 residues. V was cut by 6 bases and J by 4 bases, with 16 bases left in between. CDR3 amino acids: CASRTDARGGNTIYF. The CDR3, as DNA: TGTGCCAGTAGGACGGACGCTCGGGGGGGAAACACCATATATTTT.

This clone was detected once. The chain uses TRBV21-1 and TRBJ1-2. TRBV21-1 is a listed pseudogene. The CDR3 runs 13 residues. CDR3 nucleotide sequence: TGTGCCAGCAGCAAGGAAGGGCGGTTAGGCTACACCTTC. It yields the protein CASSKEGRLGYTF.

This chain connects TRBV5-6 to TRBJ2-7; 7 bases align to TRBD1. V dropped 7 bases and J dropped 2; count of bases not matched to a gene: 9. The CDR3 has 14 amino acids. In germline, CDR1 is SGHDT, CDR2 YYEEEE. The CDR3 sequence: CASRIVGGPYEQYF. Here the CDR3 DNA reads TGTGCCAGCCGAATCGTAGGGGGCCCCTACGAGCAGTACTTC.

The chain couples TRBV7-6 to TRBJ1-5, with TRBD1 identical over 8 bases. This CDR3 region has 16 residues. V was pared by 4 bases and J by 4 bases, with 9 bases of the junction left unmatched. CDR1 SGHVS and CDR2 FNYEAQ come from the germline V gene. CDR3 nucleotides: TGTGCCAGCAGCTCTACCTCAGGGGGCTTGAATCAGCCCCAGCATTTT. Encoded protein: CASSSTSGGLNQPQHF.